Listed here are 27 T cell receptor beta chains from one sample, sequenced in a study of identical twins. TCRdb passed the 5' RACE reads through MiXCR, listing each CDR3 protein once. The repertoire consists of 450,000 to 650,000 distinct CDR3 sequences, with over 12% occurring once and the leading ten covering roughly 0.44%. The same sample was also studied in work on yellow fever vaccine responses in identical twins.

Material for sequencing was CD4+ T cells sorted from blood. The origin of the receptors is a woman under 30 in good health.

The V call is TRBV5-1, the J call TRBJ2-1; either TRBD1 or TRBD2 may supply D (6 bases each). V lost 5 bases, J lost 8 bases, and 11 bases lay in between. CDR3 length equals 12 residues. The germline CDR1 and CDR2 sequences are SGHRS and YFSETQ. The CDR3 loop reads CASRQGLDEQFF. The CDR3 DNA follows: TGCGCCAGCAGACAGGGACTCGATGAGCAGTTCTTC.

This clonotype was seen a few times. The chain has TRBV21-1 and TRBJ2-3. TRBV21-1 is termed a pseudogene. CDR3 length: 13 residues. The CDR3 region is CASSNPSTDTQYF. The CDR3 region has the DNA TGTGCCAGCAGCAACCCAAGCACAGATACGCAGTATTTT.

V usage is TRBV18 and J usage is TRBJ2-1; either TRBD1 or TRBD2 may supply D (5 bases each). The V and J ends lost 3 bases and 8 bases respectively, with 14 bases between them. Germline assignment: CDR1 KGHSH and CDR2 LQKENI. The CDR3 contains 14 residues. The CDR3 nucleotides read TGTGCCAGCTCACCTGAACAGGTCGGGGATGAGCAGTTCTTC. Amino acid sequence: CASSPEQVGDEQFF.

This clonotype was found a few times. The chain couples TRBV3-1 to TRBJ2-1; 10 positions match TRBD1. The junction had 9 bases not matched to a gene; V was cut back by 4 bases and J by 6 bases. CDR1 is LGHDT, CDR2 YNNKEL, per germline (reference sequence). This CDR3 region has 16 residues. CDR3 in amino acids: CASSLTGTGVGNEQFF. The CDR3 coding sequence is TGTGCCAGCAGCCTGACCGGGACAGGGGTTGGCAATGAGCAGTTCTTC.

The J gene is TRBJ2-1, the V gene TRBV6-2 or TRBV6-3; no reliable D call. The germline gives CDR1 MNHEY, CDR2 SVGEGT. V lost 0 bases and J lost 0, with 12 bases in between. This CDR3 is built from 17 residues. In DNA, the CDR3 is TGTGCCAGCAGTTACTCGAAGGTTAGGACCTCCTACAATGAGCAGTTCTTC. Amino acids: CASSYSKVRTSYNEQFF.

A few counts support this clonotype. This sequence joins TRBV12-3 or TRBV12-4 and TRBJ1-1; D perhaps matches TRBD1 (5 bases). The CDR3 covers 12 residues. V lost 4 bases to trimming and J lost 6 bases, with 9 bases between them. DNA for the CDR3: TGTGCCAGCAGTTCCGGGGGTCCTGAAGCTTTCTTT. Residues: CASSSGGPEAFF.

This clonotype was picked up a small number of times. The V and J genes are TRBV2 and TRBJ2-1; weak D call: TRBD2 (6 bases). Trimming took off 1 base at V and 8 bases at J, with 15 bases between the two ends. CDR3 size: 15 residues. Germline V gene data show CDR1 as SNHLY and CDR2 as FYNNEI. Here the CDR3 reads CASSEVYGGYDEQFF. For the CDR3, the DNA is TGTGCCAGCAGTGAAGTGTACGGAGGGTATGATGAGCAGTTCTTC. Combining the CDR3 with reference TRBV2 and TRBJ2-1 gives the whole variable domain EPEVTQTPSHQVTQMGQEVILRCVPISNHLYFYWYRQILGQKVEFLVSFYNNEISEKSEIFDDQFSVERPDGSNFTLKIRSTKLEDSAMYFCASSEVYGGYDEQFFGPGTRLTVL.

In its sample, this clonotype was seen a few times. The V call is TRBV10-3, the J call TRBJ2-1; D gene ambiguous. Trimming cost V 3 bases and J 6 bases, with 12 bases left between them. The CDR3 consists of 14 residues. The germline V gene encodes CDR1 ENHRY and CDR2 SYGVKD. CDR3 nucleotides: TGTGCCATCAGTGATAGCCTAGAAGGCAATGAGCAGTTCTTC. Its protein is CAISDSLEGNEQFF.

The chain recombines TRBV19 with TRBJ1-4; D may be TRBD1 (5 bases). The V end lost 11 bases, the J end lost 7 bases, and 17 bases lay between the germline ends. This CDR3 region has 13 residues. Germline V lookup: CDR1 LNHDA, CDR2 SQIVND (reference sequence). CDR3 protein: CACEGSRGEKLFF. The CDR3 DNA reads TGTGCCTGCGAGGGGTCTCGGGGTGAAAAACTGTTTTTT. Full variable domain (remainder filled in from reference TRBV19 and TRBJ1-4): DGGITQSPKYLFRKEGQNVTLSCEQNLNHDAMYWYRQDPGQGLRLIYYSQIVNDFQKGDIAEGYSVSREKKESFPLTVTSAQKNPTAFYLCACEGSRGEKLFFGSGTQLSVL.

This clonotype was found a few times. The chain couples TRBV10-2 to TRBJ2-3; D may match TRBD1 or TRBD2 (5 bases each). The CDR3 loop spans 15 amino acids. The V end lost 5 bases, the J end lost 0 bases, and 12 bases lay between the germline ends. Germline lookup yields CDR1 WSHSY and CDR2 SAAADI. The CDR3 protein is CASSSGPPSTDTQYF. Here the CDR3 DNA reads TGCGCCAGCAGTTCGGGACCCCCTAGCACAGATACGCAGTATTTT.

A few counts support this clonotype. The chain joins TRBV4-1 to TRBJ2-3, with a weak D call TRBD2 (5 bases). With 7 bases removed from V and 2 bases from J, the gap between germline ends came to 16 bases. The CDR3 has 15 residues. Germline-derived CDR1 and CDR2 are MGHRA and YSYEKL. In DNA form, the CDR3 reads TGCGCCAGCAATCCCACTGGGAGAACCACAGATACGCAGTATTTT. This encodes CASNPTGRTTDTQYF.

This clonotype was counted only a few times. The chain carries TRBV5-1 and TRBJ2-7; D is perhaps TRBD1 (5 bases). V lost 2 bases, J lost 2 bases, and 14 bases lay in between. CDR1 is SGHRS, CDR2 YFSETQ, per germline. The CDR3 consists of 15 residues. The CDR3 DNA sequence: TGCGCCAGCAGCTTATCGACAGTAGGAACCTACGAGCAGTACTTC. Translating it yields CASSLSTVGTYEQYF.

Turning to this clonotype: The junction and the germline gene differ at one end; a read error may be behind it. This chain connects TRBV15 to TRBJ2-2, with D possibly being TRBD2 (5 bases). Germline V CDR1 and CDR2: LNHNV, YYDKDF (reference sequence). CDR3 length: 14 residues. The CDR3: CATSRGTGIEVKVF. The CDR3 DNA sequence: TGTGCCACCAGCAGAGGGACGGGGATAGAGGTTAAGGTTTTT. Together with reference TRBV15 and TRBJ2-2, the CDR3 gives the full variable domain: DAMVIQNPRYQVTQFGKPVTLSCSQTLNHNVMYWYQQKSSQAPKLLFHYYDKDFNNEADTPDNFQSRRPNTSFCFLDIRSPGLGDTAMYLCATSRGTGIEVKVFGEGSRLTVL.

The table lists this clonotype with a few counts. The chain joins TRBV10-3 to TRBJ2-7, with 11 positions matching TRBD2. The CDR3 has 16 residues. CDR1 is ENHRY, CDR2 SYGVKD, per germline. With 7 bases clipped from V and 4 bases from J, the junction kept 12 bases outside the gene matches. The chain's CDR3 is CAIKGDLAGGWYEQYF. The CDR3 region has the DNA TGTGCCATCAAGGGGGACCTAGCGGGAGGATGGTACGAGCAGTACTTC.

A few counts support this clonotype. This rearrangement joins TRBV24-1 to TRBJ2-2; a weak D match, TRBD2 (5 bases). CDR1 KGHDR and CDR2 SFDVKD come from the germline V gene. The CDR3 sequence is 15 residues long. Between the trimmed V and J ends, which lost 2 bases and 1 base, there was a span of 7 bases. As DNA, the CDR3 is TGTGCCACCAGTGATTGGGCGGGGAACACCGGGGAGCTGTTTTTT. Its protein is CATSDWAGNTGELFF.

In its sample, this clonotype was seen a few times. The chain couples TRBV12-3 or TRBV12-4 to TRBJ2-1; D might be TRBD2 (6 bases). Trimming took off 5 bases at V and 8 bases at J, with 19 bases between the two ends. This CDR3 has 15 residues. CDR3 amino acids: CASSNREHRSDEQFF. The CDR3 DNA reads as TGTGCCAGCAGTAACCGGGAGCATCGCAGCGATGAGCAGTTCTTC.

This clonotype showed up just a few times. The chain has TRBV3-1 and TRBJ2-1, with 8 nucleotides matching TRBD2. The length of the CDR3 is 14 residues. The J segment lost 9 bases and the V segment lost 4 bases, leaving 8 bases of the junction unmatched. Germline loops: CDR1 LGHDT, CDR2 YNNKEL (reference sequence). The CDR3 reads CASSLSGSVGEQFF. DNA for the CDR3: TGTGCCAGCAGCCTGAGCGGGAGTGTGGGTGAGCAGTTCTTC.

This clonotype was seen at least ten times. The rearrangement joins TRBV12-3 or TRBV12-4 to TRBJ1-3, with D hard to call. The CDR3 loop spans 15 amino acids. V was shortened by 3 bases and J by 0 bases, with 9 bases between the two germline ends. The CDR3 reads CASSFAPSSGNTIYF. Here the CDR3 DNA reads TGTGCCAGCAGTTTTGCGCCAAGCTCTGGAAACACCATATATTTT.

This chain connects TRBV7-9 to TRBJ2-1; the D gene is possibly TRBD1 (6 bases). The CDR3 spans 14 residues. V was shortened by 6 bases and J by 8 bases, with 17 bases between the two germline ends. Germline CDR1 SEHNR, CDR2 FQNEAQ (reference sequence). In nucleotides, the CDR3 is TGTGCCAGCAGGCCCGGGACATCTGTCCATGAGCAGTTCTTC. This gives the protein CASRPGTSVHEQFF.

This clonotype was detected many times. The rearrangement links TRBV5-1 to TRBJ1-5; D is perhaps TRBD1 (5 bases). CDR1 is SGHRS and CDR2 is YFSETQ in the germline V gene. With 0 bases removed from V and 4 bases from J, the gap between germline ends came to 8 bases. The CDR3 has 14 residues. The CDR3: CASSLEAGNQPQHF. Written as DNA, the CDR3 is TGCGCCAGCAGCTTGGAGGCAGGGAATCAGCCCCAGCATTTT.

This clonotype was found a few times. In DNA, the CDR3 is TGTGCCAGCAGCTTCCCGACAGTTCTAGCCAAAAACATTCAGTACTTC. Its translation: CASSFPTVLAKNIQYF. This chain joins TRBV11-2 and TRBJ2-4, with D possibly matching TRBD1 (5 bases). V shed 3 bases and J shed 0 bases, with 12 bases lying between them. This CDR3 spans 16 amino acids. Germline V lookup: CDR1 SGHAT, CDR2 FQNNGV.

The chain couples TRBV15 to TRBJ2-7, with TRBD1 matching over 11 bases. CDR3 size: 13 residues. Germline V gene sequence: CDR1 LNHNV, CDR2 YYDKDF (reference sequence). Losses at the gene ends were 5 bases for V and 5 bases for J; bases not matched to a gene: 2. Written as DNA, the CDR3 is TGTGCCACCAGCGGACAGGGGGCCCACGAGCAGTACTTC. This codes for CATSGQGAHEQYF.

The chain carries TRBV5-1 and TRBJ2-2, with D possibly being TRBD1 or TRBD2 (6 bases each). CDR1 is SGHRS and CDR2 is YFSETQ in the germline V gene. The CDR3 is 16 amino acids. Trimming shortened V by 0 bases and J by 4 bases, and 13 bases separated the two germline ends. The CDR3 is CASSLGTGARTGELFF. The CDR3 nucleotides read TGCGCCAGCAGCTTGGGCACGGGGGCCCGCACCGGGGAGCTGTTTTTT.

There are a few counts of this clonotype. The rearrangement joins TRBV20-1 to TRBJ2-4; TRBD2 aligns across 10 bases. V lost 5 bases and J lost 12; bases outside the gene matches: 10. The CDR3 is 13 residues long. Germline loops: CDR1 DFQATT, CDR2 SNEGSKA (reference sequence). The CDR3 loop reads CSAHGLAGVTQYF. CDR3 nucleotide sequence: TGCAGTGCTCATGGTCTAGCGGGAGTCACTCAGTACTTC.

V and J are TRBV5-1 and TRBJ2-1, with D perhaps matching TRBD2 (6 bases). V was shortened by 0 bases and J by 8 bases, with 18 bases between the two germline ends. The length of the CDR3 is 16 residues. Germline V lookup: CDR1 SGHRS, CDR2 YFSETQ. In nucleotides, the CDR3 is TGCGCCAGCAGCTTGGCGGTGCAATCACCGGGGGATGAGCAGTTCTTC. Protein sequence: CASSLAVQSPGDEQFF.

This clonotype was recorded many times. The rearrangement uses TRBV5-1 and TRBJ2-7; D remains ambiguous. The ends were cut back, 0 bases at V and 3 bases at J, with 7 bases in the middle. The CDR3 is 13 residues long. Germline V gene sequence: CDR1 SGHRS, CDR2 YFSETQ. This CDR3 is CASSLAAGYEQYF. The CDR3 coding sequence is TGCGCCAGCAGCTTGGCCGCCGGCTACGAGCAGTACTTC.

This clonotype was counted ten times or more. The rearrangement uses TRBV12-3 or TRBV12-4 and TRBJ2-3; 12 bases line up with TRBD2. The CDR3 runs 16 residues. V was clipped by 2 bases and J by 3 bases; unmatched bases: 3. CDR3 sequence: CASSLWLAGGTDTQYF. CDR3 nucleotide sequence: TGTGCCAGCAGTTTATGGCTAGCGGGGGGGACAGATACGCAGTATTTT.